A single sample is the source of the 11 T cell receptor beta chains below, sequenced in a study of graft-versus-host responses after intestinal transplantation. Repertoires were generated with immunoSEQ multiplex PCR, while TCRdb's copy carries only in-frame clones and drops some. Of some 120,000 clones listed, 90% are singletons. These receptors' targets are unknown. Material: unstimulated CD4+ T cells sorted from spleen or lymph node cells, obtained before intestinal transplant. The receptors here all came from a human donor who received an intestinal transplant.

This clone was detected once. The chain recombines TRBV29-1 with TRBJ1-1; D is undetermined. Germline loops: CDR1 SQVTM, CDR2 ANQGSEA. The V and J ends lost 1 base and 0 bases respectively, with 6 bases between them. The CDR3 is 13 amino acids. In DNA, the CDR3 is TGCAGCGTTGAAGGGCCGCTGAACACTGAAGCTTTCTTT. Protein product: CSVEGPLNTEAFF.

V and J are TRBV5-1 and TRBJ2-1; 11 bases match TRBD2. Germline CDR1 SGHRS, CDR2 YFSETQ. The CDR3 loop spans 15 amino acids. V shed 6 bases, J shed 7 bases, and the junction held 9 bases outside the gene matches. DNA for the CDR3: TGCGCCAGCACCACGATAGCGGGAGGGCCGAATGAGCAGTTCTTC. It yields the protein CASTTIAGGPNEQFF.

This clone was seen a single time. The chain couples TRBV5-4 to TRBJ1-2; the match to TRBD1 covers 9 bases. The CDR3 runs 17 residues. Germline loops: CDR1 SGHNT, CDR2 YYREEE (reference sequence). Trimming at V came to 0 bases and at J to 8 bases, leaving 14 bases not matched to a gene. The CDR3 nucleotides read TGTGCCAGCAGCTTGGGGGCTACAGGGGGCGCATTGCGGGGCTACACCTTC. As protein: CASSLGATGGALRGYTF.

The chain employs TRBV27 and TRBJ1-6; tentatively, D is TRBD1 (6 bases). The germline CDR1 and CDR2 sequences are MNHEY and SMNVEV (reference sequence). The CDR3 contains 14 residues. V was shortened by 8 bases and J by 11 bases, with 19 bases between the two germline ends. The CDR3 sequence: CASRGAHLTTPLHF. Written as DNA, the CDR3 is TGTGCCAGCCGGGGGGCCCACCTAACCACACCCCTCCACTTT.

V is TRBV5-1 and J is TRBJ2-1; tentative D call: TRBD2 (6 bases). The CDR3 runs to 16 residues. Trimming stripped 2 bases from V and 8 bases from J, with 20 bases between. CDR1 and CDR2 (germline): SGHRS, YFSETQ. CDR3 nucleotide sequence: TGCGCCAGCAGCTTACCCACCGGGACTGATCTTGATGAGCAGTTCTTC. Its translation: CASSLPTGTDLDEQFF.

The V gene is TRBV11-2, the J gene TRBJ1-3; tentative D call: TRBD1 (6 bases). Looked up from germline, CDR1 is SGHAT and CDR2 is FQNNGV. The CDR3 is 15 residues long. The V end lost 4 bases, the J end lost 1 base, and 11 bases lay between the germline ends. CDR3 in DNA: TGTGCCAGCAGCTCGAGGGGGGGGTCTGGAAACACCATATATTTT. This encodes CASSSRGGSGNTIYF.

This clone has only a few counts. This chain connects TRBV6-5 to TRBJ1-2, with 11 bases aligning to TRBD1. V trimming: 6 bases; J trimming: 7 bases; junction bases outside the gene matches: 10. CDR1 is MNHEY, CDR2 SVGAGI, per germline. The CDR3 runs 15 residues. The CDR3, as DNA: TGTGCCAGCAGCCGAAGAGGAGGGACAGGGGGTGGCTACACCTTC. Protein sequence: CASSRRGGTGGGYTF.

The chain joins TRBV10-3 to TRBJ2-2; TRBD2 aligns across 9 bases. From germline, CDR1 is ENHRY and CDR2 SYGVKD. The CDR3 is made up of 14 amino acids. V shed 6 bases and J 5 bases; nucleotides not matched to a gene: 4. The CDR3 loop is CAISGSGSTGELFF. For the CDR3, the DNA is TGTGCCATCAGCGGTAGCGGGAGTACCGGGGAGCTGTTTTTT.

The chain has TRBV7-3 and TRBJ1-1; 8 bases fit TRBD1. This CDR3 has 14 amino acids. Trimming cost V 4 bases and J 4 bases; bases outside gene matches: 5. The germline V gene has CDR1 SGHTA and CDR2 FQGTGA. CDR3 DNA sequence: TGTGCCAGCAGCTCGACAGGGGTGGTCACTGAAGCTTTCTTT. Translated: CASSSTGVVTEAFF. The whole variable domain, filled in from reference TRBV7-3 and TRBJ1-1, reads GAGVSQTPSNKVTEKGKYVELRCDPISGHTALYWYRQSLGQGPEFLIYFQGTGAADDSGLPNDRFFAVRPEGSVSTLKIQRTERGDSAVYLCASSSTGVVTEAFFGQGTRLTVV.

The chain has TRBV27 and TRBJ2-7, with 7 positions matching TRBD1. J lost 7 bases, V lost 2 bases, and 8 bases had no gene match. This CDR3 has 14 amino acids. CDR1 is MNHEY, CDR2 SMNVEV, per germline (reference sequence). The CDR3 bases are TGTGCCAGCAGTTTAACCGACAGGGCGAAAGAGCAGTACTTC. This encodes CASSLTDRAKEQYF.

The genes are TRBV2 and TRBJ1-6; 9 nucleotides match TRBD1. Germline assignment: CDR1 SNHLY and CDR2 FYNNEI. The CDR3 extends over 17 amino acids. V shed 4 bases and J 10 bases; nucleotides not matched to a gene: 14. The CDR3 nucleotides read TGTGCCAGCAGTGGAGGATCATCGACAGGGGGTAGATCACCCCTCCACTTT. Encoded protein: CASSGGSSTGGRSPLHF.